What follows is one T cell receptor beta chain and its context. The antigen remains undetermined. Primers: 60 Vbeta forward and 13 Jbeta reverse. Libraries were prepared by immunoSEQ multiplex PCR; TCRdb keeps only in-frame clonotypes and omits some of them. The table lists over 65,000 clones, 75% to 90% of them singletons. This entry belongs to a study of cytomegalovirus exposure and HLA in healthy donors. The study's findings and limits: Previously analyzed data showed that most TCR beta V segments were productive at a frequency of about 87% or about 30%. 150 or so TCR beta chains were listed as cytomegalovirus-associated.

This CDR3 comprises 15 residues. The germline V gene has CDR1 KGHSH and CDR2 LQKENI. Trimming pared 3 bases from V and 1 base from J, leaving 10 bases between. The material sequenced was PBMCs. V is TRBV18 and J is TRBJ1-5; possible D gene TRBD1, 5 bases. The receptor was isolated from a human donor in good health. The CDR3 sequence: CASSPSAGSNQPQHF. In DNA form, the CDR3 reads TGTGCCAGCTCACCGTCGGCAGGGAGCAATCAGCCCCAGCATTTT.